The present T cell receptor beta chain was sequenced within a study of identifying expanded T cells in peripheral blood. General study results and limits: Over around two and four weeks, about 15 and 19 clones changed, versus around 1.2 between replicates. Approximately 2-week clone count variance significantly increased as total template count grew.

This clone was counted once. The antigen remains undetermined. Only in-frame clones appear in the TCRdb table, and some are missing; sequencing was by immunoSEQ multiplex PCR. The sample gives about 58,000 clones, around 90% of which show up once; around 3.5% is in the top ten. J was trimmed by 1 base and V by 0 bases; bases with no gene match: 4. The CDR3 runs to 16 residues. The germline CDR1 and CDR2 sequences are LNHDA and SQIVND (reference sequence). This clonotype originated in a person aged 18 to 70 in good health. The chain employs TRBV19 and TRBJ2-5, with 8 bases fitting TRBD1. The sequencing sample was made of blood. The CDR3 DNA is TGTGCCAGTAGTATAGATCCAGGGGGCACCCAAGAGACCCAGTACTTC. The encoded protein is CASSIDPGGTQETQYF.